This record covers a single T cell receptor (beta chain). The CDR3 extends over 15 amino acids. The ends were cut back, 4 bases at V and 4 bases at J, with 16 bases in the middle. Germline lookup yields CDR1 SEHNR and CDR2 FQNEAQ (reference sequence). The sample is drawn from a study of blood T cell repertoires in COVID-19. Study in general: COVID-19 samples, acute and convalescent, were from the United States, Italy and Spain. PBMCs, B-cell-depleted T cells, or T cells provided the cDNA or gDNA that made up the material.

Methods used by the authors: Amplification with reference gene primers provided the estimates of nucleated cell counts. Only in-frame clones appear in the TCRdb table, and some are missing; sequencing was by immunoSEQ multiplex PCR. The V and J calls and clone size were taken over from that table, and D and trimming were inferred from the DNA. The sample contains more than 45,000 clones, over 75% of which appear only once. Sequenced sample: peripheral blood. This sequence joins TRBV7-9 and TRBJ2-5; D unclear. The TCR comes from a woman in her fifties or sixties with acute or convalescent COVID-19. In DNA, the CDR3 is TGTGCCAGCAGCTCCGGCCGGAGAGGCGGAGAGACCCAGTACTTC. Encoded protein: CASSSGRRGGETQYF.